The 16 T cell receptor beta chains below come from one sample, sequenced in a study of T cell repertoires in cytomegalovirus infection. Via MiXCR, TCRdb re-called the reads, giving one row per CDR3 protein. The repertoire holds some 71,000 distinct CDR3 sequences, with less than 30% as singletons. These receptors have no identified antigens. The source material was CD8+ T cells from cultured PBMCs, sampled from culture after CMV antigen stimulation. All receptors come from a human donor in good health (CMV status not recorded). Some clones in this sample may be carry-over from other donors' samples.

This clonotype came up a few times. This chain joins TRBV10-2 and TRBJ1-1, with D hard to call. V lost 5 bases, J lost 1 base, and 11 bases lay in between. This CDR3 is 14 amino acids long. Germline CDR1 is WSHSY and CDR2 is SAAADI. The DNA of the CDR3 is TGCGCCAGCAGTACCGACGGTCCGAACACTGAAGCTTTCTTT. It encodes CASSTDGPNTEAFF.

This clonotype was seen ten or more times. The chain joins TRBV12-3 or TRBV12-4 to TRBJ1-4; no definite D call. This CDR3 is 13 amino acids long. V was shortened by 0 bases and J by 8 bases, with 7 bases between the two germline ends. The CDR3 region has the DNA TGTGCCAGCAGTTTAGCCCTTTGGGAAAAACTGTTTTTT. It codes for CASSLALWEKLFF.

The chain uses TRBV5-4 and TRBJ1-1; weak D call: TRBD1 (5 bases). The V and J ends lost 4 bases and 3 bases respectively, with 13 bases between them. The germline gives CDR1 SGHNT, CDR2 YYREEE (reference sequence). This CDR3 has 14 residues. DNA for the CDR3: TGTGCCAGCAGCCTCAGGGATAGGGACACTGAAGCTTTCTTT. It is translated as CASSLRDRDTEAFF.

The rearrangement uses TRBV7-3 and TRBJ1-1; 9 bases align to TRBD1. The ends lost 0 bases at V and 1 base at J; junction bases unmatched: 3. Germline-derived CDR1 and CDR2 are SGHTA and FQGTGA. CDR3 length: 16 amino acids. This CDR3 reads CASSLTGTGPNTEAFF. Written as DNA, the CDR3 is TGTGCCAGCAGCTTAACCGGGACAGGGCCGAACACTGAAGCTTTCTTT.

This clonotype occurred a few times. The chain recombines TRBV7-3 with TRBJ2-2; no definite D call. CDR1 SGHTA and CDR2 FQGTGA come from the germline V gene. Trimming pared 1 base from V and 4 bases from J, leaving 22 bases between. This CDR3 spans 19 amino acids. The CDR3 DNA follows: TGTGCCAGCAGCTTAAACGGAGCACCCCAACGTGAGGTCACCGGGGAGCTGTTTTTT. Residues: CASSLNGAPQREVTGELFF.

This clonotype has ten or more counts. The rearrangement joins TRBV7-8 to TRBJ1-6; TRBD1 might be the D (5 bases). V lost 2 bases, J lost 3 bases, and 14 bases lay in between. Germline V gives CDR1 SGHVS, CDR2 FQNEAQ. This CDR3 has 17 residues. The CDR3 loop reads CASSLSWGGNYNSPLHF. Here the CDR3 DNA reads TGTGCCAGCAGCTTAAGTTGGGGGGGGAACTATAATTCACCCCTCCACTTT.

This clonotype has ten or more counts. This chain connects TRBV7-7 to TRBJ2-7; tentative D call: TRBD1 (5 bases). The CDR3 extends over 10 amino acids. Germline V gene lookup returns CDR1 SSHAT and CDR2 FNYEAQ (reference sequence). CDR3 nucleotides: TGTGCGGGGCAGTCCTACGAGCAGTACTTC. It yields the protein CAGQSYEQYF.

There are a few counts of this clonotype. V and J are TRBV15 and TRBJ2-7, with a possible D match to TRBD1 (6 bases). With 1 base removed from V and 1 base from J, the gap between germline ends came to 17 bases. From germline, CDR1 is LNHNV and CDR2 YYDKDF (reference sequence). This CDR3 is 17 amino acids long. This chain's CDR3 is CATSRAGQHSNSYEQYF. Written as DNA, the CDR3 is TGTGCCACCAGCAGAGCCGGACAGCATAGTAATTCCTACGAGCAGTACTTC.

This clonotype was seen more than once but under ten times. This chain connects TRBV7-6 to TRBJ2-3; weak D call: TRBD1 (6 bases). The CDR3 length is 16 residues. V lost 3 bases to trimming and J lost 1 base, with 14 bases between them. Germline CDR1 reads SGHVS; CDR2 reads FNYEAQ. The CDR3 is CASSFPGDPGTDTQYF. The CDR3 region has the DNA TGTGCCAGCAGCTTCCCAGGGGACCCCGGCACAGATACGCAGTATTTT. The whole variable domain, remainder taken from reference TRBV7-6 and TRBJ2-3, is GAGVSQSPRYKVTKRGQDVALRCDPISGHVSLYWYRQALGQGPEFLTYFNYEAQQDKSGLPNDRFSAERPEGSISTLTIQRTEQRDSAMYRCASSFPGDPGTDTQYFGPGTRLTVL.

The chain combines TRBV9 with TRBJ2-3, with 14 nucleotides matching TRBD2. The CDR3 runs to 16 residues. The germline V gene has CDR1 SGDLS and CDR2 YYNGEE. The V segment lost 3 bases and the J segment 5 bases; nucleotides outside the gene matches: 5. In nucleotides, the CDR3 is TGTGCCAGCAGCGCAACCGGGACTAGCGGGAGAGATACGCAGTATTTT. This translates into CASSATGTSGRDTQYF.

This clonotype was counted a few times. The V and J genes are TRBV7-9 and TRBJ1-1, with D perhaps matching TRBD1 (5 bases). Per the germline V gene, CDR1 is SEHNR and CDR2 is FQNEAQ (reference sequence). Trimming shortened V by 5 bases and J by 0 bases, and 10 bases separated the two germline ends. This CDR3 contains 14 residues. Written as DNA, the CDR3 is TGTGCCAGCAGCGTGACAGCTATGAACACTGAAGCTTTCTTT. Its translation: CASSVTAMNTEAFF. Together with reference TRBV7-9 and TRBJ1-1, the CDR3 gives the full variable domain: DTGVSQNPRHKITKRGQNVTFRCDPISEHNRLYWYRQTLGQGPEFLTYFQNEAQLEKSRLLSDRFSAERPKGSFSTLEIQRTEQGDSAMYLCASSVTAMNTEAFFGQGTRLTVV.

The chain couples TRBV28 to TRBJ2-2; 7 bases agree with TRBD1. Germline V lookup: CDR1 MDHEN, CDR2 SYDVKM. V lost 5 bases to trimming and J lost 6 bases; unmatched junction nucleotides: 9. This CDR3 region has 15 residues. The CDR3 protein is CASSTNRGWPGELFF. In DNA form, the CDR3 reads TGTGCCAGCAGTACCAACAGGGGATGGCCCGGGGAGCTGTTTTTT.

Only a few counts were recorded for this clonotype. The rearrangement uses TRBV5-1 and TRBJ1-1; D is unclear. Trimming removed 6 bases from V and 1 base from J, with 10 bases in between. The V gene's germline CDR1 is SGHRS and CDR2 YFSETQ. This CDR3 contains 13 residues. This CDR3 reads CASTGDENTEAFF. As DNA, the CDR3 is TGCGCCAGCACCGGTGACGAGAACACTGAAGCTTTCTTT.

CDR3 region: CASSLTGGLGNEQFF. The CDR3 coding sequence is TGTGCCAGCAGTTTAACAGGGGGTCTGGGCAATGAGCAGTTCTTC. V is TRBV12-3 or TRBV12-4 and J is TRBJ2-1, with 8 bases identical to TRBD1. Trimming at V came to 2 bases and at J to 6 bases, leaving 6 bases not matched to a gene. This CDR3 has 15 residues.

This clonotype was recorded many times. This chain joins TRBV27 and TRBJ1-5; D not certain. V lost 5 bases and J lost 4, with 12 bases in between. This CDR3 contains 14 residues. Germline assignment: CDR1 MNHEY and CDR2 SMNVEV (reference sequence). CDR3 nucleotides: TGTGCCAGCAGTCCCGGGGTCAAAAATCAGCCCCAGCATTTT. This gives the protein CASSPGVKNQPQHF.

This clonotype was counted only a few times. V is TRBV20-1 and J is TRBJ1-1, with D possibly being TRBD1 (5 bases). The V and J ends lost 2 bases and 6 bases respectively, with 10 bases between them. The germline gives CDR1 DFQATT, CDR2 SNEGSKA (reference sequence). The length of the CDR3 is 12 residues. The CDR3 is CSARYWGAEAFF. DNA for the CDR3: TGCAGTGCTAGATACTGGGGCGCTGAAGCTTTCTTT.